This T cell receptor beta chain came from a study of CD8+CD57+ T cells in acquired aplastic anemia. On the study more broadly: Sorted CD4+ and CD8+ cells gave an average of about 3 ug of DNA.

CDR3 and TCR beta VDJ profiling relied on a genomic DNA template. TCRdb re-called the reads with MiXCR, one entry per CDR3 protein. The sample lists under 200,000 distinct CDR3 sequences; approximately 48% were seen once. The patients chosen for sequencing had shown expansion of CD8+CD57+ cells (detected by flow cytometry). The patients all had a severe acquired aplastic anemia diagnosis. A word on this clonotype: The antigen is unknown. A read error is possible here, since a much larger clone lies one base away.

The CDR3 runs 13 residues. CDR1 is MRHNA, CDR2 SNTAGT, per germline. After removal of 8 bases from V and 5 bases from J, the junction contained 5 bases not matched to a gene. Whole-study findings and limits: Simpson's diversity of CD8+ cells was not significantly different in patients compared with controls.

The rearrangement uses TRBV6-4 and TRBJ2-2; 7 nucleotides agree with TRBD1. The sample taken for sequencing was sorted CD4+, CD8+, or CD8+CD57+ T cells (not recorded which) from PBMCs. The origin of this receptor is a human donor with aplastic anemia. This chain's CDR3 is CASSRQGTGELFF. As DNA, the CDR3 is TGTGCCAGCTCCCGACAGGGAACCGGGGAGCTGTTTTTT.